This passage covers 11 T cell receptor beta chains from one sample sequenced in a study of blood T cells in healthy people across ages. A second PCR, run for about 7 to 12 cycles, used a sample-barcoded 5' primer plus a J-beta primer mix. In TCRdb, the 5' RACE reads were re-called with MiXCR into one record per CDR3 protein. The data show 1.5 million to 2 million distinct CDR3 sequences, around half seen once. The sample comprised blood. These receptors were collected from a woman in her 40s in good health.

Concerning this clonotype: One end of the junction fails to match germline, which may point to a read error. The chain's CDR3 is CACSYGQGSAEQYF. As DNA, the CDR3 is TGTGCCTGCAGTTACGGACAGGGGTCGGCGGAGCAGTACTTC. The chain is built from TRBV6-2 or TRBV6-3 and TRBJ2-7; 9 nucleotides line up with TRBD1. This CDR3 has 14 residues. Germline values: CDR1 MNHEY, CDR2 SVGEGT.

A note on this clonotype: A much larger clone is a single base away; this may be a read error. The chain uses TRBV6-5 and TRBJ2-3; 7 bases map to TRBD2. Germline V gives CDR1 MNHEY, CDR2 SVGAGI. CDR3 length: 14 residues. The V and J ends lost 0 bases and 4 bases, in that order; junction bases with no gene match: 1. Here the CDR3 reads CASSYSTSPDTQYF. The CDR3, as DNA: TGTGCCAGCAGTTACTCGACTAGCCCAGATACGCAGTATTTT.

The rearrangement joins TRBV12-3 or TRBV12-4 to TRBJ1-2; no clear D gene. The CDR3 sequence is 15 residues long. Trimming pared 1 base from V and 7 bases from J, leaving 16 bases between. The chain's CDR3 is CASSLETGGRSGYTF. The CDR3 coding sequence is TGTGCCAGCAGTTTAGAAACTGGCGGGAGGTCTGGCTACACCTTC.

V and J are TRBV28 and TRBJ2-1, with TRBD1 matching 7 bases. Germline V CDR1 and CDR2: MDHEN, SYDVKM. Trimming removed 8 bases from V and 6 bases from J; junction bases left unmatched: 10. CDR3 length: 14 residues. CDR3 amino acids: CASLNRGLGNEQFF. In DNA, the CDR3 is TGTGCCAGCCTAAACAGGGGATTGGGCAATGAGCAGTTCTTC.

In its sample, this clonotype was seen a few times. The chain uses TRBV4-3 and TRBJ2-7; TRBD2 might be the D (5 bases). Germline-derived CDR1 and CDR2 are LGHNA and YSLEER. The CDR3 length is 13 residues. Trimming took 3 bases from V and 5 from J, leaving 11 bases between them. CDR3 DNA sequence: TGCGCCAGCAGCCAGCGACGGGGAGACGAGCAGTACTTC. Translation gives CASSQRRGDEQYF.

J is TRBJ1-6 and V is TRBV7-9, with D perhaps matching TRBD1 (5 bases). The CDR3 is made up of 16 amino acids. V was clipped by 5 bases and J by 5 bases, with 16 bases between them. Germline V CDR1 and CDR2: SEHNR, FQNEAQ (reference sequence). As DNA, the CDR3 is TGTGCCAGCAGCCTATTCCAGGGAAGAGATAATTCACCCCTCCACTTT. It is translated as CASSLFQGRDNSPLHF.

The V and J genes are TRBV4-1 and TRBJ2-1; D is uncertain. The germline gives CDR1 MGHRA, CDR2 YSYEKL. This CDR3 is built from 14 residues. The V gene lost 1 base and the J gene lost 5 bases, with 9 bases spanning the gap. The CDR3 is CASSQVSPDNEQFF. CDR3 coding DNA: TGCGCCAGCAGCCAAGTTTCGCCTGACAATGAGCAGTTCTTC.

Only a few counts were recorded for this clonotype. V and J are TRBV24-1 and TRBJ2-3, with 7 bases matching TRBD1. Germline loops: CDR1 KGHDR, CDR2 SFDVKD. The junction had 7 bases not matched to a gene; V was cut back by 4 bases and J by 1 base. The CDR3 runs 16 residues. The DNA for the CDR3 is TGTGCCACCAGTGACCCGGGACAGACCCGCACAGATACGCAGTATTTT. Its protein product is CATSDPGQTRTDTQYF.

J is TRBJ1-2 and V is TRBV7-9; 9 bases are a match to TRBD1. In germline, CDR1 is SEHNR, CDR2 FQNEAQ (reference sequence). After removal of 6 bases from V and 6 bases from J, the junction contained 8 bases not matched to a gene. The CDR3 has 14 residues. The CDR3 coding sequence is TGTGCCAGCAGACAAACAGGGGGCGCGGATGGCTACACCTTC. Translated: CASRQTGGADGYTF. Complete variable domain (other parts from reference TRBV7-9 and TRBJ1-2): DTGVSQNPRHKITKRGQNVTFRCDPISEHNRLYWYRQTLGQGPEFLTYFQNEAQLEKSRLLSDRFSAERPKGSFSTLEIQRTEQGDSAMYLCASRQTGGADGYTFGSGTRLTVV.

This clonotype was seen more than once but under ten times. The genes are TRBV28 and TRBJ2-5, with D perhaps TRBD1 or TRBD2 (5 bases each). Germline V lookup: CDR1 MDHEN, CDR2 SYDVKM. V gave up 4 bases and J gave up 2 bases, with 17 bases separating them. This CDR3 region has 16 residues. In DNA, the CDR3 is TGTGCCAGCAGTTCTCCCGGGACGGCAACGCAAGAGACCCAGTACTTC. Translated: CASSSPGTATQETQYF.

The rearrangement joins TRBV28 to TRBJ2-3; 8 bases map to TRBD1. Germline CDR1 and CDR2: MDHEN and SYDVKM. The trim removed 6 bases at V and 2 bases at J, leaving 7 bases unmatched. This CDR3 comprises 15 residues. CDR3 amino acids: CASRPDRVITDTQYF. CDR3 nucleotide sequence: TGTGCCAGCAGACCGGACAGGGTCATCACAGATACGCAGTATTTT.